This T cell receptor beta chain was recovered during a study of blood T cell repertoires in COVID-19. About the research overall: Acute and convalescent COVID-19 samples came from the United States, Italy and Spain. The cDNA or gDNA used as material had been derived from T cells, B-cell-depleted T cells, or PBMCs.

The germline gives CDR1 SQVTM, CDR2 ANQGSEA. The length of the CDR3 is 13 residues. Trimming removed 4 bases from V and 5 bases from J; junction bases left unmatched: 6. Original processing notes: Researchers report that nucleated cell counts were estimated from reference gene primer amplification. The table came from immunoSEQ multiplex PCR; TCRdb's copy has only in-frame clones and leaves some out. V and J calls and clone size come straight from that table; D and trimming were deduced from the DNA. The sample carries around 69,000 clones, roughly 85% recorded once. Sequencing was performed on peripheral blood. The chain joins TRBV29-1 to TRBJ1-1, with 8 bases matching TRBD1. This clonotype was obtained from a woman aged 60-75 years with acute or convalescent COVID-19. The CDR3 region is CSVVAGGTTEAFF. The CDR3 DNA follows: TGCAGCGTTGTAGCAGGGGGCACGACTGAAGCTTTCTTT.